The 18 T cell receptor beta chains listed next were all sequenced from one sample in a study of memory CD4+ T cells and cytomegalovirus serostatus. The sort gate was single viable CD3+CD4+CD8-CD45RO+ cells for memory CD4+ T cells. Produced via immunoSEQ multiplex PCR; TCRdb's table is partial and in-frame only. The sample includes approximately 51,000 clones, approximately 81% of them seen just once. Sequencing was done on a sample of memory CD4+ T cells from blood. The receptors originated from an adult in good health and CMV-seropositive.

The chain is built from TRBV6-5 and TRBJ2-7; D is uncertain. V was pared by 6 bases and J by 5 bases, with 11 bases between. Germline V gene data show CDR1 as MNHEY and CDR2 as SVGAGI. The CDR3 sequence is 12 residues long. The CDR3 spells CASSPGRNEQYF. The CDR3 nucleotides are TGTGCCAGCAGCCCGGGTAGGAACGAGCAGTACTTC.

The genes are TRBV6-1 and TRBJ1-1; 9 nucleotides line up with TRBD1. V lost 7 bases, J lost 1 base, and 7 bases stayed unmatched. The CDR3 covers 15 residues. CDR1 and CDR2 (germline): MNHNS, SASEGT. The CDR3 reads CASIKPGQGNTEAFF. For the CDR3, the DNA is TGTGCCAGCATTAAGCCGGGACAGGGGAACACTGAAGCTTTCTTT.

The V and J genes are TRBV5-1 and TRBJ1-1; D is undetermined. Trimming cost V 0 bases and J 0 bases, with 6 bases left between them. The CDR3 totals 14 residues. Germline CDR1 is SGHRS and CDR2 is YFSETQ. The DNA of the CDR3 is TGCGCCAGCAGCTTGGCCAATATGAACACTGAAGCTTTCTTT. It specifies CASSLANMNTEAFF.

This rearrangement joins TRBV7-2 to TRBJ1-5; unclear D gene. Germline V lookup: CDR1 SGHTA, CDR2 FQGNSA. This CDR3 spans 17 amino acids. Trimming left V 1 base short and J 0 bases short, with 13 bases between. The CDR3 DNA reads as TGTGCCAGCAGCTTAGATCCGGGTCCTTTTAGCAATCAGCCCCAGCATTTT. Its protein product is CASSLDPGPFSNQPQHF.

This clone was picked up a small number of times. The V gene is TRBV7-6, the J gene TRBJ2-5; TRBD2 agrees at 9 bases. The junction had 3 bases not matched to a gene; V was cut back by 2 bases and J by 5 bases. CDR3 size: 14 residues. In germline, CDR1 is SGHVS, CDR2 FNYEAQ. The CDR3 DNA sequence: TGTGCCAGCAGCTTAACTACTAGCGGGGAGACCCAGTACTTC. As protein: CASSLTTSGETQYF.

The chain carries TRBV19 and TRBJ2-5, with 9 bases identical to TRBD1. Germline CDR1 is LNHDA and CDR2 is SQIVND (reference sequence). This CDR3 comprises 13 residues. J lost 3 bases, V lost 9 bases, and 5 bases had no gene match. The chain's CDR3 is CASTRTGEETQYF. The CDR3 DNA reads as TGTGCCAGCACCCGGACAGGGGAAGAGACCCAGTACTTC.

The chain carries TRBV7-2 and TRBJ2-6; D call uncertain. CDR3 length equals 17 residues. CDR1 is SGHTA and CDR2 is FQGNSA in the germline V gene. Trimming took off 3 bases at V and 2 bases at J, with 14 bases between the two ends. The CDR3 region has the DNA TGTGCCAGCAGCTTGTCTCCCCGGGTAACTGGGGCCAACGTCCTGACTTTC. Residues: CASSLSPRVTGANVLTF.

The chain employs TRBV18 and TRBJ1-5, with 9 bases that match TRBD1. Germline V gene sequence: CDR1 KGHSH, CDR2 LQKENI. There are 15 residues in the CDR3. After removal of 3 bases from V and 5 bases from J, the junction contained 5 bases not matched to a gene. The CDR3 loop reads CASSPRTGDDQPQHF. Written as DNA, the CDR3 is TGTGCCAGCTCACCCCGGACAGGGGATGATCAGCCCCAGCATTTT.

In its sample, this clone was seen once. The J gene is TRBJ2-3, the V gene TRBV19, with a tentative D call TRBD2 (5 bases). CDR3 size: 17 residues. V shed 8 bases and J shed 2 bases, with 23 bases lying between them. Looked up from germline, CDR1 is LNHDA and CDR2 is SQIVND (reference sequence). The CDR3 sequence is CASRPLSRASDTDTQYF. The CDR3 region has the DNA TGTGCCAGTCGACCTCTCTCGCGGGCTTCAGACACAGATACGCAGTATTTT.

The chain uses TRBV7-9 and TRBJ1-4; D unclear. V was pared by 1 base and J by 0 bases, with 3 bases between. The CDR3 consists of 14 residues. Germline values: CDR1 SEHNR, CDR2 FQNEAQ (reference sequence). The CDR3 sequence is CASSLGTTNEKLFF. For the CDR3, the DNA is TGTGCCAGCAGCTTAGGGACAACTAATGAAAAACTGTTTTTT. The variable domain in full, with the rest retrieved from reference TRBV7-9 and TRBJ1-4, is DTGVSQNPRHKITKRGQNVTFRCDPISEHNRLYWYRQTLGQGPEFLTYFQNEAQLEKSRLLSDRFSAERPKGSFSTLEIQRTEQGDSAMYLCASSLGTTNEKLFFGSGTQLSVL.

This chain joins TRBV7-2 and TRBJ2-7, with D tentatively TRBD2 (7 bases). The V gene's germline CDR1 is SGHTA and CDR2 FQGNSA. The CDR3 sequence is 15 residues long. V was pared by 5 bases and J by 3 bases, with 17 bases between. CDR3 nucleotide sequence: TGTGCCAGCAGCGTTACGGGGGGCGTTCACTACGAGCAGTACTTC. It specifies CASSVTGGVHYEQYF.

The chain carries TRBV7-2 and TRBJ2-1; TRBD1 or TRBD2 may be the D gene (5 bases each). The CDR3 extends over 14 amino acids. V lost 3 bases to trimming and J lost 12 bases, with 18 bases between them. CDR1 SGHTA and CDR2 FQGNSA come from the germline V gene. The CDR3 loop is CASSLDGRGRRQFF. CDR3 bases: TGTGCCAGCAGCTTGGATGGACGGGGACGTAGGCAGTTCTTC.

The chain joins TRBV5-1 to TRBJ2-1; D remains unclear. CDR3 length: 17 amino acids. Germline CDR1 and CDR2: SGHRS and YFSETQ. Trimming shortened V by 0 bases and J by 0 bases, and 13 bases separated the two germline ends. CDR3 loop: CASSLDIDGFSYNEQFF. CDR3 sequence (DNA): TGCGCCAGCAGCTTGGATATCGACGGATTCTCCTACAATGAGCAGTTCTTC.

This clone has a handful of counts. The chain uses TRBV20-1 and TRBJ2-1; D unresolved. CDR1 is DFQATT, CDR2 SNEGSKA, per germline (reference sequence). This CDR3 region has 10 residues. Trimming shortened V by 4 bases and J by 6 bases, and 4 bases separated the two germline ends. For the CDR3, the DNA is TGCAGTGCTACCTTCAATGAGCAGTTCTTC. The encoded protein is CSATFNEQFF.

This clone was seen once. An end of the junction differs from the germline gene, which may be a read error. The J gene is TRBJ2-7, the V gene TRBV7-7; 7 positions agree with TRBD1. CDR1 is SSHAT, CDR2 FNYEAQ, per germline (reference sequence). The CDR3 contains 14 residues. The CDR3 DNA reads TGTGCTAGCAGCTTAGGGACAGACTCCTACGAGCAGTACTTC. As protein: CASSLGTDSYEQYF.

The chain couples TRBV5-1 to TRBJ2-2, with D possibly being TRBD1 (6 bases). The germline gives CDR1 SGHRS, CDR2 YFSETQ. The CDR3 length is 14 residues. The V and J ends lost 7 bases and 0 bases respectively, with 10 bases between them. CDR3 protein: CASWGPPNTGELFF. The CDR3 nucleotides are TGCGCCAGCTGGGGGCCCCCGAACACCGGGGAGCTGTTTTTT.

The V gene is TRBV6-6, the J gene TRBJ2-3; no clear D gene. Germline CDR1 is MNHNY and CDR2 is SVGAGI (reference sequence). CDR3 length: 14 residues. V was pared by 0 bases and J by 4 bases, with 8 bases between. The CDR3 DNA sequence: TGTGCCAGCAGTTACTCGATTCGGTCAGATACGCAGTATTTT. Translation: CASSYSIRSDTQYF.

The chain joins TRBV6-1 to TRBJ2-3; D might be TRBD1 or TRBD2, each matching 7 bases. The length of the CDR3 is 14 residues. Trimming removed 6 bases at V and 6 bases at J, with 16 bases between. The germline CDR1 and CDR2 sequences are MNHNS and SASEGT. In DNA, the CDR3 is TGTGCCAGCAGCCGGGATCAGGGGGGGGATACGCAGTATTTT. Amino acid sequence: CASSRDQGGDTQYF.